One sample yielded the 14 T cell receptor beta chains listed below, sequenced in a study of beta chain features in type 1 diabetes. The antigens of these receptors remain unknown. Study observations and caveats: Type 1 diabetes patients had TCRB CDR3s that were shorter (moderately but significantly so) in all four CD4+ subsets.

The investigators reverse transcribed all of the isolated RNA, so they sequenced expressed TCRB transcripts. Measured with immunoSEQ multiplex PCR; TCRdb has only the in-frame clones, and not every one. The sample yields about 170,000 clones, around 8% seen once. The sample taken for sequencing was central memory CD4+ T cells from blood. The receptors were gathered from a woman aged 40 to 50 with type 1 diabetes.

This clone was seen many times. J is TRBJ2-3 and V is TRBV29-1; 9 bases are shared with TRBD1. CDR3 length equals 18 residues. Losses at the gene ends were 4 bases for V and 0 bases for J; bases not matched to a gene: 14. Germline V CDR1 and CDR2: SQVTM, ANQGSEA. CDR3 loop: CSVVGGQGSFRSTDTQYF. CDR3 nucleotides: TGCAGCGTTGTGGGGGGACAGGGCTCCTTTAGGAGCACAGATACGCAGTATTTT.

This clone was counted only a few times. The chain combines TRBV5-4 with TRBJ2-3; the D gene is possibly TRBD2 (5 bases). With 0 bases removed from V and 9 bases from J, the gap between germline ends came to 8 bases. CDR1 and CDR2 (germline): SGHNT, YYREEE (reference sequence). This CDR3 is built from 12 residues. The CDR3 protein is CASSLGRGTQYF. The CDR3 DNA follows: TGTGCCAGCAGCTTGGGCCGAGGGACGCAGTATTTT.

This chain joins TRBV5-1 and TRBJ2-7; possible D gene TRBD2, 6 bases. Germline CDR1 is SGHRS and CDR2 is YFSETQ. Trimming removed 2 bases at V and 4 bases at J, with 13 bases between. The CDR3 runs to 14 residues. The CDR3 here is CASSFAGSRYEQYF. CDR3 nucleotides: TGCGCCAGCAGCTTTGCGGGGAGCCGGTACGAGCAGTACTTC.

J is TRBJ2-6 and V is TRBV2; D may be TRBD2 (6 bases). CDR3 length equals 16 residues. Trimming shortened V by 5 bases and J by 4 bases, and 15 bases separated the two germline ends. Germline values: CDR1 SNHLY, CDR2 FYNNEI. This CDR3 is CASSPPRGLGANVLTF. CDR3 coding DNA: TGTGCCAGCAGTCCTCCTCGGGGGTTGGGGGCCAACGTCCTGACTTTC.

A single count supports this clone. V and J are TRBV7-3 and TRBJ2-3; 9 nucleotides line up with TRBD1. V was pared by 1 base and J by 9 bases, with 2 bases of the junction left unmatched. CDR1 is SGHTA and CDR2 is FQGTGA in the germline V gene. CDR3 length: 13 residues. The CDR3 loop is CASSLRGTGTQYF. The CDR3 nucleotides are TGTGCCAGCAGCTTAAGGGGGACAGGGACGCAGTATTTT.

This clone has a handful of counts. The chain is built from TRBV28 and TRBJ1-5, with D maybe TRBD1 (5 bases). V lost 4 bases and J 2 bases, leaving 9 bases between the germline ends. The CDR3 has 14 residues. Germline V CDR1 and CDR2: MDHEN, SYDVKM. The CDR3 protein is CASSWQTGNQPQHF. The CDR3 bases are TGTGCCAGCAGTTGGCAGACAGGCAATCAGCCCCAGCATTTT.

The chain combines TRBV28 with TRBJ2-5, with D perhaps matching TRBD1 (6 bases). The CDR3 has 15 residues. CDR1 is MDHEN and CDR2 is SYDVKM in the germline V gene. Deletions cut 5 bases from V and 3 bases from J, with 16 bases between. The DNA for the CDR3 is TGTGCCAGCAGTACCAGGGGAGCCCTCGAAGAGACCCAGTACTTC. Its translation: CASSTRGALEETQYF. The full variable domain, completed using reference TRBV28 and TRBJ2-5, is DVKVTQSSRYLVKRTGEKVFLECVQDMDHENMFWYRQDPGLGLRLIYFSYDVKMKEKGDIPEGYSVSREKKERFSLILESASTNQTSMYLCASSTRGALEETQYFGPGTRLLVL.

CDR3 amino acids: CASSAQWAGDSYEQYF. DNA of the CDR3: TGCGCCAGCAGCGCCCAGTGGGCGGGCGACTCCTACGAGCAGTACTTC. The rearrangement joins TRBV5-1 to TRBJ2-7, with D possibly being TRBD2 (5 bases). This CDR3 spans 16 amino acids. Between the trimmed V and J ends, which lost 4 bases and 0 bases, there was a span of 17 bases. Germline V gene lookup returns CDR1 SGHRS and CDR2 YFSETQ.

V is TRBV9 and J is TRBJ2-2; 7 bases match TRBD1. Trimming at V came to 2 bases and at J to 0 bases, leaving 4 bases not matched to a gene. The CDR3 contains 16 residues. Per germline, CDR1 SGDLS and CDR2 YYNGEE. The CDR3 DNA is TGTGCCAGCAGCGTCGCCGGGACAGCGAACACCGGGGAGCTGTTTTTT. Protein: CASSVAGTANTGELFF.

The V and J genes are TRBV28 and TRBJ2-5; 10 positions match TRBD2. Germline CDR1 is MDHEN and CDR2 is SYDVKM. Losses at the gene ends were 5 bases for V and 0 bases for J; bases not matched to a gene: 12. The CDR3 contains 18 residues. CDR3 DNA sequence: TGTGCCAGCAGTCTAGGACTATCTAGCGGGGGTTACCAAGAGACCCAGTACTTC. This gives the protein CASSLGLSSGGYQETQYF.

This clone has more than one count but fewer than ten. V and J are TRBV29-1 and TRBJ2-1, with 13 bases aligning to TRBD2. J gave up 6 bases and V 7 bases, and 6 bases lay outside the gene matches. This CDR3 spans 14 amino acids. Germline-derived CDR1 and CDR2 are SQVTM and ANQGSEA. CDR3 sequence reads: CSALLAGGINEQFF. Written as DNA, the CDR3 is TGCAGCGCCCTACTAGCGGGGGGGATCAATGAGCAGTTCTTC.

This chain uses TRBV4-3 with TRBJ1-2; TRBD1 matches at 9 bases. Germline trimming cut 3 bases from V and 4 bases from J; bases unmatched to any gene: 3. Germline loops: CDR1 LGHNA, CDR2 YSLEER. The CDR3 contains 14 residues. CDR3 DNA sequence: TGCGCCAGCAGCCAGGACAGGGGAGGCTATGGCTACACCTTC. Protein sequence: CASSQDRGGYGYTF.

The table lists this clone with a few counts. This sequence joins TRBV9 and TRBJ1-3, with 7 bases aligning to TRBD1. Losses at the gene ends were 0 bases for V and 3 bases for J; bases not matched to a gene: 6. The CDR3 is made up of 16 amino acids. Germline CDR1 reads SGDLS; CDR2 reads YYNGEE. The CDR3 spells CASSVGGGTVGNTIYF. CDR3 DNA: TGTGCCAGCAGCGTAGGAGGAGGGACAGTTGGAAACACCATATATTTT.

This clone has only a few counts. The CDR3 region is CASSFTFGRTEAFF. The CDR3 DNA reads as TGTGCCAGCAGCTTTACGTTCGGGAGGACTGAAGCTTTCTTT. The chain links TRBV7-9 to TRBJ1-1; D remains unclear. The CDR3 is 14 residues long. Trimming removed 3 bases from V and 5 bases from J, with 13 bases in between. Looked up from germline, CDR1 is SEHNR and CDR2 is FQNEAQ (reference sequence).